This is a list of T cell receptor beta chains from one sample in a study of shared clonotypes between healthy human individuals. Produced via immunoSEQ multiplex PCR; TCRdb's table is partial and in-frame only. This sample carries some 2.1 million clones, about 95% of them seen once, and the ten largest clones take 1% to 1.3%. The sample taken for sequencing was naive CD8+ T cells sorted from blood. Receptors were obtained from a young man in good health. The CDR3 runs from the conserved cysteine through the conserved F or W. The order of the fields is V gene, clone size, J gene, D gene, CDR3 DNA, CDR3 protein. D genes are given only for firm matches. Clone size, where shown, is once, few, many, or a class for clones that have expanded.

TRBV7-9	NA	TRBJ1-1	NA	TGTGCCAGCAGCTCCGGGACGGGGACTGAAGCTTTCTTT	CASSSGTGTEAFF
TRBV27	NA	TRBJ1-4	NA	TGTGCCAGCAGTTTAGCCGGGACAACTAATGAAAAACTGTTTTTT	CASSLAGTTNEKLFF
TRBV27	NA	TRBJ2-1	NA	TGTGCCAGCAGTTTATGGGCAGGGAACACTGAGCAGTTCTTC	CASSLWAGNTEQFF
TRBV9	NA	TRBJ1-2	TRBD1	TGTGCCAGCAGCTCAGGACAGGGGGGGACCTATGGCTACACCTTC	CASSSGQGGTYGYTF
TRBV14	NA	TRBJ1-1	NA	TGTGCCAGCAGCCAAGACGAGGGGCGGAGGACTGAAGCTTTCTTT	CASSQDEGRRTEAFF
TRBV5-1	NA	TRBJ2-1	TRBD2	TGCGCCAGCAGCCTAGCGGGGGAACCCTACAATGAGCAGTTCTTC	CASSLAGEPYNEQFF
TRBV28	NA	TRBJ2-7	NA	TGTGCCAGCAGTTTCTCCAAAGTGAGCGAGCAGTACTTC	CASSFSKVSEQYF
TRBV7-3	NA	TRBJ2-2	NA	TGTGCCAGCAGCTTATTGGGGGGCCTCACCGGGGAGCTGTTTTTT	CASSLLGGLTGELFF
TRBV7-9	NA	TRBJ2-7	TRBD2	TGTGCCAGCAGCGGGAGAACTAGCGGGATTGACAGCTCCTACGAGCAGTACTTC	CASSGRTSGIDSSYEQYF
TRBV7-9	NA	TRBJ2-5	NA	TGTGCCAGCAGCGACAGGCAAGAGACCCAGTACTTC	CASSDRQETQYF
TRBV7-3	once	TRBJ2-5	TRBD2	TGTGCCAGCAGCCCTCGGACTAGCGGGGGGGCTTATTTGGAGACCCAGTACTTC	CASSPRTSGGAYLETQYF
TRBV27	NA	TRBJ1-6	NA	TGTGCCAGCAGTAATTACTCCTATAATTCACCCCTCCACTTT	CASSNYSYNSPLHF
TRBV13	NA	TRBJ1-4	NA	TGTGCCAGCAGCTCCGAGACCTCTGAAAAACTGTTTTTT	CASSSETSEKLFF
TRBV27	NA	TRBJ2-7	TRBD2	TGTGCCAGCAGCTCAGGGAGGGATAGTACGGAGCAGTACTTC	CASSSGRDSTEQYF
TRBV11-2	once	TRBJ2-7	TRBD1	TGTGCCAGCAGCTTAGGTGCCGGGACAGGCCTCTACGAGCAGTACTTC	CASSLGAGTGLYEQYF
TRBV19	NA	TRBJ1-2	NA	TGTGCCAGTAGTCTCCCACCCCACACCTTC	CASSLPPHTF
TRBV5-6	once	TRBJ2-2	TRBD1	TGTGCCAGCAGCTTGGAGGGGGCAGGTTTCACCGGGGAGCTGTTTTTT	CASSLEGAGFTGELFF
TRBV29-1	NA	TRBJ1-2	NA	TGCAGCGTTGTAGCTGGTGGCTACACCTTC	CSVVAGGYTF
TRBV30	NA	TRBJ2-7	NA	TGTGCCTACGCCGGGAGTAGTGACTACGAGCAGTACTTC	CAYAGSSDYEQYF
TRBV2	NA	TRBJ2-2	TRBD2	TGTGCCAGCAGTGAAGCGCTTCCCAAGGCTAGCGGGAATCGCGGGGAGCTGTTTTTT	CASSEALPKASGNRGELFF
TRBV27	NA	TRBJ1-5	NA	TGTGCCAGCAGTCAAACAGGGTTCCAGCCCCAGCATTTT	CASSQTGFQPQHF
TRBV6-5	NA	TRBJ2-5	TRBD2	TGTGCCAGCAGCAGACTAGCGGGAGAGGAGGAGACCCAGTACTTC	CASSRLAGEEETQYF
TRBV9	NA	TRBJ2-3	TRBD2	TGTGCCAGCAATAAACTAGCGGGGCCCACAGATACGCAGTATTTT	CASNKLAGPTDTQYF
TRBV4-3	NA	TRBJ2-1	NA	TGCGCCAGCAGCCAGTACAGGTCGGCCTACAATGAGCAGTTCTTC	CASSQYRSAYNEQFF
TRBV11-2	NA	TRBJ1-4	NA	TGTGCCAGCAGCTCAAAGTTCGAAAATGAAAAACTGTTTTTT	CASSSKFENEKLFF
TRBV2	NA	TRBJ2-1	TRBD1	TGTGCCAGCAGCCCGGACAGGGGTGGCGAGCAGTTCTTC	CASSPDRGGEQFF
TRBV5-6	NA	TRBJ2-1	NA	TGTGCCAGCAGCTTAGGGAGGGACACCTCCTACAATGAGCAGTTCTTC	CASSLGRDTSYNEQFF